The 12 T cell receptor beta chains presented below share a single source sample, sequenced in a study of blood T cell repertoires in COVID-19. Clones were read by immunoSEQ multiplex PCR, and TCRdb kept only the in-frame ones, dropping some. Of roughly 140,000 clones in the sample, roughly nine tenths were seen once. Material: peripheral blood. These receptors were taken from a woman aged 55-75 years with active COVID-19.

The rearrangement uses TRBV19 and TRBJ2-7, with D maybe TRBD1 (5 bases). Germline V gives CDR1 LNHDA, CDR2 SQIVND (reference sequence). The CDR3 runs to 14 residues. V was trimmed by 4 bases and J by 2 bases, leaving 12 bases between them. CDR3: CASSRAGPTYEQYF. Here the CDR3 DNA reads TGTGCCAGTAGTAGAGCAGGGCCCACCTACGAGCAGTACTTC.

This chain uses TRBV7-9 with TRBJ1-2; 7 bases match TRBD1. Germline-derived CDR1 and CDR2 are SEHNR and FQNEAQ (reference sequence). Germline trimming cut 11 bases from V and 6 bases from J; bases unmatched to any gene: 9. CDR3 length: 12 residues. The CDR3 DNA follows: TGTGCCTATAACGACAGGGCTAATGGCTACACCTTC. This codes for CAYNDRANGYTF.

CDR3: CASSYSGRNQETQYF. The CDR3 nucleotides are TGTGCCAGCAGTTACTCGGGCAGGAACCAAGAGACCCAGTACTTC. The genes are TRBV6-2 or TRBV6-3 and TRBJ2-5; D gene unclear. CDR1 is MNHEY, CDR2 SVGEGT, per germline. V lost 0 bases to trimming and J lost 0 bases, with 8 bases between them. The CDR3 extends over 15 amino acids.

CDR3 residues: CASSVGHSGNTIYF. CDR3 bases: TGTGCCAGCAGCGTAGGGCACTCTGGAAACACCATATATTTT. The chain joins TRBV9 to TRBJ1-3; D not resolved. The CDR3 has 14 amino acids. V was pared by 0 bases and J by 0 bases, with 4 bases between. Per the germline V gene, CDR1 is SGDLS and CDR2 is YYNGEE.

V usage is TRBV2 and J usage is TRBJ2-5, with 11 nucleotides matching TRBD2. Germline CDR1 reads SNHLY; CDR2 reads FYNNEI. The ends lost 3 bases at V and 5 bases at J; junction bases unmatched: 14. The CDR3 totals 18 residues. CDR3 sequence (DNA): TGTGCCAGCAGTGATTTAAACCTCAGGGGACTAGCGGTGGAGACCCAGTACTTC. This translates into CASSDLNLRGLAVETQYF.

The CDR3 loop is CASRQGQGLNYGYTF. The DNA of the CDR3 is TGTGCCAGCAGACAAGGACAGGGATTAAACTATGGCTACACCTTC. This chain links TRBV28 with TRBJ1-2, with TRBD1 identical over 8 bases. Germline lookup yields CDR1 MDHEN and CDR2 SYDVKM. The CDR3 contains 15 residues. After removal of 6 bases from V and 2 bases from J, the junction contained 8 bases not matched to a gene.

This clone appeared a few times. The chain recombines TRBV25-1 with TRBJ2-1; TRBD2 might be the D (5 bases). This CDR3 spans 12 amino acids. The V end lost 4 bases, the J end lost 8 bases, and 9 bases lay between the germline ends. Per germline, CDR1 MGHDK and CDR2 SYGVNS. The CDR3, as DNA: TGTGCCAGCAGTGGGGAGACTTATGAGCAGTTCTTC. This sequence encodes CASSGETYEQFF.

The rearrangement joins TRBV4-3 to TRBJ2-5, with D possibly TRBD2 on 6 matching bases. The length of the CDR3 is 14 residues. Germline CDR1 and CDR2: LGHNA and YSLEER. V was clipped by 6 bases and J by 3 bases, with 14 bases between them. Here the CDR3 reads CASSSDGSEETQYF. The CDR3 DNA follows: TGCGCCAGCAGTTCGGACGGGAGTGAAGAGACCCAGTACTTC.

The J gene is TRBJ1-1, the V gene TRBV2, with D perhaps TRBD1 (5 bases). Per germline, CDR1 SNHLY and CDR2 FYNNEI. This CDR3 comprises 14 residues. V dropped 3 bases and J dropped 4 bases, with 12 bases sitting between them. CDR3 bases: TGTGCCAGCAGTGAGCAGGGTGGCAGCACTGAAGCTTTCTTT. Residues: CASSEQGGSTEAFF.

This clone was seen just once. The junction and the germline gene differ at one end; a read error may be behind it. This chain links TRBV30 with TRBJ2-1, with 10 bases matching TRBD2. Germline V lookup: CDR1 GTSNPN, CDR2 SVGIG (reference sequence). The CDR3 has 12 amino acids. CDR3 in DNA: TGTGCCTGGAGTGCTAGCGGGAGCCCCCGGGTCTTC. This codes for CAWSASGSPRVF.

This chain uses TRBV6-6 with TRBJ2-7; 14 bases agree with TRBD2. This CDR3 spans 14 amino acids. The germline V gene encodes CDR1 MNHNY and CDR2 SVGAGI (reference sequence). Germline trimming cut 5 bases from V and 3 bases from J; bases unmatched to any gene: 0. CDR3 nucleotides: TGTGCCAGCAGTGGGACTAGCGGGAGCTACGAGCAGTACTTC. It translates to CASSGTSGSYEQYF.

The genes are TRBV18 and TRBJ1-1; D perhaps matches TRBD1 (5 bases). Germline-derived CDR1 and CDR2 are KGHSH and LQKENI. The CDR3 covers 13 residues. Deletions cut 5 bases from V and 7 bases from J, with 14 bases between. CDR3 nucleotides: TGTGCCAGCTCAGCGATCGGGGGTGGTGAAGCTTTCTTT. Its protein product is CASSAIGGGEAFF.